This record looks at one TCR beta chain sequence and its context. The data derive from a study of OX40 agonist ivuxolimab in advanced cancers. The repertoire was sequenced with immunoSEQ multiplex PCR; TCRdb's copy has only in-frame clones and lacks some. There are roughly 92,000 clones in the sample; more than 80% occur only once, and about 5.5% lies in the top ten. The V gene's germline CDR1 is SGDLS and CDR2 YYNGEE. V lost 3 bases and J lost 4, with 14 bases in between. This CDR3 has 14 amino acids. The specimen was CD4+ or CD8+ T cells sorted from blood, collected in a trial of the OX40 agonist ivuxolimab. The sequence was obtained from an adult with an advanced solid tumor such as melanoma, head and neck, liver or kidney cancer. J is TRBJ2-7 and V is TRBV9; D is ambiguous. As DNA, the CDR3 is TGTGCCAGCAGCGCCCGACAATCTAAGTACGAGCAGTACTTC. It yields the protein CASSARQSKYEQYF.